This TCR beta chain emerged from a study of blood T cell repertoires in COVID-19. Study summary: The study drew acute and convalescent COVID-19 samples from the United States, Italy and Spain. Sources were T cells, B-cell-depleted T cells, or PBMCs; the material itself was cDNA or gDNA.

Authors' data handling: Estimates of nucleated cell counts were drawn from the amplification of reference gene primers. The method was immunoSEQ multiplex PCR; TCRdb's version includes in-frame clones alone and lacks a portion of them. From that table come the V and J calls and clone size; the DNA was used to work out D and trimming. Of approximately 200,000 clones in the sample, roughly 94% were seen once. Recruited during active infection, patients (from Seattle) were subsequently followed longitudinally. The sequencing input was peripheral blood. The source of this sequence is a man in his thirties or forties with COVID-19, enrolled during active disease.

CDR3 DNA sequence: TGTGCCAGCACCGCCCAACAGGGGGCTTCTGAAAAACTGTTTTTT. Its protein product is CASTAQQGASEKLFF. The rearrangement uses TRBV7-6 and TRBJ1-4, with TRBD1 identical over 9 bases. The CDR3 runs 15 residues. Germline CDR1 SGHVS, CDR2 FNYEAQ. V gave up 7 bases and J gave up 7 bases; unmatched junction bases: 10.